This passage covers 10 T cell receptor beta chains from one sample sequenced in a study of spatial heterogeneity in lung cancer. Documented time point: sample taken at primary tumor resection. Unsorted whole RNA of tumor, nontumor lung or frozen PBMC was sequenced. Using its own MiXCR run on the 5' RACE reads, TCRdb lists one record per CDR3 protein. The sample consists of about 36,000 distinct CDR3 sequences, 4% to 6% of them appearing once. The specimen was PBMCs, collected at surgery. These receptors were obtained from a female donor with early-stage non-small cell lung cancer.

This clonotype has at least ten counts. The chain is built from TRBV6-1 and TRBJ2-1; 14 positions match TRBD2. The CDR3 has 16 residues. CDR1 and CDR2 (germline): MNHNS, SASEGT. V gave up 8 bases and J gave up 10 bases; unmatched junction bases: 13. The CDR3 DNA reads as TGTGCCAGCCCCTCAGGGGGACTAGCGGGAGCGAACGAGCAGTTCTTC. Residues: CASPSGGLAGANEQFF.

This clonotype occurred many times. The rearrangement joins TRBV6-1 to TRBJ2-7, with 8 bases aligning to TRBD2. Germline V gene data show CDR1 as MNHNS and CDR2 as SASEGT. V was clipped by 7 bases and J by 1 base; unmatched bases: 9. The length of the CDR3 is 15 residues. The CDR3 protein is CASTGLAVTSYEQYF. CDR3 nucleotides: TGTGCCAGCACCGGACTAGCCGTGACGTCCTACGAGCAGTACTTC.

This clonotype showed up many times. V gene TRBV5-6 combines with J gene TRBJ2-1; D is unclear. This CDR3 region has 13 residues. Looked up from germline, CDR1 is SGHDT and CDR2 is YYEEEE. Deletions cut 0 bases from V and 8 bases from J, with 9 bases between. The CDR3 is CASSLAPVDEQFF. The CDR3 DNA follows: TGTGCCAGCAGCTTGGCCCCAGTTGATGAGCAGTTCTTC.

This clonotype showed up many times. The CDR3 is CASSQLPQTLGYTF. In DNA form, the CDR3 reads TGTGCCAGCAGCCAACTCCCCCAGACTCTGGGCTACACCTTC. The chain has TRBV21-1 and TRBJ1-2; the tabulated D call, TRBD1, remains unverified against the DNA. TRBV21-1 is a listed pseudogene. The CDR3 spans 14 residues.

This chain uses TRBV20-1 with TRBJ2-3, with 7 bases that match TRBD2. Germline CDR1 is DFQATT and CDR2 is SNEGSKA (reference sequence). The CDR3 contains 14 residues. V dropped 5 bases and J dropped 2; count of bases not matched to a gene: 7. DNA for the CDR3: TGCAGTGCTCCTCCAGCGGGGTCCACAGATACGCAGTATTTT. Translated: CSAPPAGSTDTQYF.

This clonotype was seen only a few times. This sequence joins TRBV6-2 or TRBV6-3 and TRBJ1-2; D unclear. The V gene's germline CDR1 is MNHEY and CDR2 SVGEGT. Trimming removed 4 bases from V and 0 bases from J, with 18 bases in between. This CDR3 comprises 17 residues. This CDR3 is CASSSPRAARTNYGYTF. In DNA, the CDR3 is TGTGCCAGCAGTTCCCCCCGGGCGGCGAGAACTAACTATGGCTACACCTTC.

This sequence joins TRBV2 and TRBJ2-1; the match to TRBD2 covers 11 bases. Germline V lookup: CDR1 SNHLY, CDR2 FYNNEI. This CDR3 is 16 amino acids long. V shed 6 bases, J shed 5 bases, and the junction held 9 bases outside the gene matches. CDR3 coding DNA: TGTGCCAGCAGCCACATTACTAGCGGGAGTGACAATGAGCAGTTCTTC. Its translation: CASSHITSGSDNEQFF.

This clonotype was detected ten times or more. The genes are TRBV30 and TRBJ1-2; D is undetermined. From germline, CDR1 is GTSNPN and CDR2 SVGIG (reference sequence). The CDR3 loop spans 12 amino acids. Between the trimmed V and J ends, which lost 1 base and 3 bases, there was a span of 6 bases. CDR3 residues: CAWSESYYGYTF. The CDR3 DNA is TGTGCCTGGAGTGAGAGTTACTATGGCTACACCTTC. Looking up the rest from reference TRBV30 and TRBJ1-2 gives the full variable domain: SQTIHQWPATLVQPVGSPLSLECTVEGTSNPNLYWYRQAAGRGLQLLFYSVGIGQISSEVPQNLSASRPQDRQFILSSKKLLLSDSGFYLCAWSESYYGYTFGSGTRLTVV.

This clonotype was observed at least ten times. Sequence at one end of the junction differs from germline and may be a read error. The rearrangement uses TRBV7-2 and TRBJ1-6, with 8 bases lining up with TRBD1. CDR1 is SGHTA and CDR2 is FQGNSA in the germline V gene. The CDR3 length is 11 residues. In DNA form, the CDR3 reads TGTGCCAGCAGCTTGGGACAGGAGTTAAACTTT. Translation: CASSLGQELNF.

The chain couples TRBV25-1 to TRBJ2-2, with 13 bases that match TRBD2. Germline V gene data show CDR1 as MGHDK and CDR2 as SYGVNS. The V and J ends lost 6 bases and 5 bases, in that order; junction bases with no gene match: 9. The CDR3 has 17 amino acids. The DNA of the CDR3 is TGTGCCAGCAGCGCACTAGGACTAGCGGGAGTAACCGGGGAGCTGTTTTTT. Residues: CASSALGLAGVTGELFF.